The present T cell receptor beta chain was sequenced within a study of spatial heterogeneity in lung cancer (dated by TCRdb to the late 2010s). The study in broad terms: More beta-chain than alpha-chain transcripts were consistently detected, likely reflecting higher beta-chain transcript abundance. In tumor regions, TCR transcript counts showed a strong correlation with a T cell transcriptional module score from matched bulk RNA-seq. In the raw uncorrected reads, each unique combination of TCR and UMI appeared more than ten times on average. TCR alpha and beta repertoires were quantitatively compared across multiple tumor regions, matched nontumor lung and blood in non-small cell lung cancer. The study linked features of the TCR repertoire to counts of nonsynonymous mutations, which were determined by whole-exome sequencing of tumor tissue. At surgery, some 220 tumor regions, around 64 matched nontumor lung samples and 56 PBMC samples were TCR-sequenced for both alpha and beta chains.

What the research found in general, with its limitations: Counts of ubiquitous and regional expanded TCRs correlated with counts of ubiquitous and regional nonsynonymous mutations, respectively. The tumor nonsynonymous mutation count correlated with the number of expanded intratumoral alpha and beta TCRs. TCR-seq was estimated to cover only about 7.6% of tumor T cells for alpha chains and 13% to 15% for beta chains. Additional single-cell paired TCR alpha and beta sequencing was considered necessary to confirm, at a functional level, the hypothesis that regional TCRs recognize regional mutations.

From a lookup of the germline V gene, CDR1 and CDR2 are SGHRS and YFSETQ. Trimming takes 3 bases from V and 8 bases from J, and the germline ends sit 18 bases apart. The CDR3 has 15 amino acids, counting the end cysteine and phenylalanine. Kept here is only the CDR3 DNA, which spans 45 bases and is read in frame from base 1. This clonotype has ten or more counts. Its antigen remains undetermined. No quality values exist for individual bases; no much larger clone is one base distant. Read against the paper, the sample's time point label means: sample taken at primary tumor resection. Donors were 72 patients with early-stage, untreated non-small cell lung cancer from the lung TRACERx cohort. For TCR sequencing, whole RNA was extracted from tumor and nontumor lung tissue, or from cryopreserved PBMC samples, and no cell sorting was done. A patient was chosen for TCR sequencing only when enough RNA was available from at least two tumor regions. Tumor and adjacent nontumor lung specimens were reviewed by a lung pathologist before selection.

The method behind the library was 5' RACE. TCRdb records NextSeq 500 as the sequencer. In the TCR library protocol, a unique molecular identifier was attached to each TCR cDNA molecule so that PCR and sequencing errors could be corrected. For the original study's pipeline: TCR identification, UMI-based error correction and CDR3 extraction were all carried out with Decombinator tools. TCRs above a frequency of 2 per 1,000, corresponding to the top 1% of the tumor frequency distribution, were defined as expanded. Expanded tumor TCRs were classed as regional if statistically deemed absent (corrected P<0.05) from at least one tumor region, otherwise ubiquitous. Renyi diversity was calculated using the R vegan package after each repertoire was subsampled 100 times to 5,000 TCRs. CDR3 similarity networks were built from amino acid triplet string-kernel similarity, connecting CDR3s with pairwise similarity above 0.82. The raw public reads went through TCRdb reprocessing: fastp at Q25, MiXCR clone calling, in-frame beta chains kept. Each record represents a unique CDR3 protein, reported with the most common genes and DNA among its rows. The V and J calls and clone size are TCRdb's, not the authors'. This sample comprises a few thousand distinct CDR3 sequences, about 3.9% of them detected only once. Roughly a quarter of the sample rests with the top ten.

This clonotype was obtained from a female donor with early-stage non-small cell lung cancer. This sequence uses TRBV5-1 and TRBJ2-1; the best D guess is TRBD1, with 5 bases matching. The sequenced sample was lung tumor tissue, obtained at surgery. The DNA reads TGCGCCAGCAGCTCCGTGCCTGCTGGGGCGGATGAGCAGTTCTTC. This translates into CASSSVPAGADEQFF.